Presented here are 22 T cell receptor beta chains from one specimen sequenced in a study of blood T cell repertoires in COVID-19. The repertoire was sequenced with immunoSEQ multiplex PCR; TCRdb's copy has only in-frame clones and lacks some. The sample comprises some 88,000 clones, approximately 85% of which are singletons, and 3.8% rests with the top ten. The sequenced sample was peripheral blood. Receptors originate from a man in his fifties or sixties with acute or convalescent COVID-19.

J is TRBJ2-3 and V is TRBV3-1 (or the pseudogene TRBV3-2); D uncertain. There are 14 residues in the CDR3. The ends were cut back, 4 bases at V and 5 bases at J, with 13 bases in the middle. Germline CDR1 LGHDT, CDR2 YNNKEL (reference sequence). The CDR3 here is CASSPTRVLDTQYF. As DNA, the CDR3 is TGTGCCAGCAGCCCGACTCGGGTGCTAGATACGCAGTATTTT.

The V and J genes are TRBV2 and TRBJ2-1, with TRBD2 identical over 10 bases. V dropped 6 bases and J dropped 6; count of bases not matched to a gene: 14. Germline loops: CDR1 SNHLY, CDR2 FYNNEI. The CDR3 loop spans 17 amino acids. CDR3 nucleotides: TGTGCCAGCAGCGCACAGAGCGGGAGGGTTATCGGCAATGAGCAGTTCTTC. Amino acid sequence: CASSAQSGRVIGNEQFF.

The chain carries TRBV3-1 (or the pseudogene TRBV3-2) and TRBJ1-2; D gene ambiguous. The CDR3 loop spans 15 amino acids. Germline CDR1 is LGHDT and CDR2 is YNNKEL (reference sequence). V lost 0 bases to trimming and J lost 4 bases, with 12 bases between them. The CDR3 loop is CASSQDYPAGYGYTF. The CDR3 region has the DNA TGTGCCAGCAGCCAAGACTATCCGGCGGGCTATGGCTACACCTTC.

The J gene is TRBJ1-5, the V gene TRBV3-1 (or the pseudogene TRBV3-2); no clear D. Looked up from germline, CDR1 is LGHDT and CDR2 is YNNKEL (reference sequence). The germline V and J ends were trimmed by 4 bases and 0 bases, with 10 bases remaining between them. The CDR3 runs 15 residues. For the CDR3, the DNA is TGTGCCAGCAGCCTATCCCCCAGTAGCAATCAGCCCCAGCATTTT. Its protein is CASSLSPSSNQPQHF.

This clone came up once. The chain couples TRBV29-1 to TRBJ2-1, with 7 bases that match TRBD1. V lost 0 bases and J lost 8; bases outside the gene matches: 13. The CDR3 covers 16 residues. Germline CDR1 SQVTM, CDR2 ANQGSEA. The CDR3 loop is CSVEDQNRGDRHEQFF. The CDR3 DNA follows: TGCAGCGTTGAAGATCAAAACAGGGGCGATCGGCATGAGCAGTTCTTC.

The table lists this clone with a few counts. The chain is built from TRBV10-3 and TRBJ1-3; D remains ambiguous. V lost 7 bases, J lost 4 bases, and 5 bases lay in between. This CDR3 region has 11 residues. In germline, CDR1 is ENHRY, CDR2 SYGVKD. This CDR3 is CAIIRGNTIYF. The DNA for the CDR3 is TGTGCCATCATCAGGGGAAACACCATATATTTT.

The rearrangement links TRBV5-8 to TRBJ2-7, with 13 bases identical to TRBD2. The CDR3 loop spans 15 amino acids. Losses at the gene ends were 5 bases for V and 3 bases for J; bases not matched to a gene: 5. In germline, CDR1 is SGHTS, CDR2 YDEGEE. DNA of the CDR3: TGTGCCAGCAGTAGGACTAGCGGGAGTTTCTACGAGCAGTACTTC. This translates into CASSRTSGSFYEQYF. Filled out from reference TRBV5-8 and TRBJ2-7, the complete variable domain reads EAGVTQSPTHLIKTRGQQATLRCSPISGHTSVYWYQQALGLGLQFLLWYDEGEERNRGNFPPRFSGRQFPNYSSELNVNALELEDSALYLCASSRTSGSFYEQYFGPGTRLTVT.

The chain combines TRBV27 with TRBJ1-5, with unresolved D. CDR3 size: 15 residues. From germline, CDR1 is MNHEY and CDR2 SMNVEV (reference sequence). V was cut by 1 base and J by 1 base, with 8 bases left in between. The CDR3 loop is CASSLFATSNQPQHF. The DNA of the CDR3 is TGTGCCAGCAGTTTATTCGCGACAAGCAATCAGCCCCAGCATTTT.

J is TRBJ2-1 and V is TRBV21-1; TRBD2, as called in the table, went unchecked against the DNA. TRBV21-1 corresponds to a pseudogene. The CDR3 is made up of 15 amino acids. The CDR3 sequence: CASSKKAVSYNEQFF. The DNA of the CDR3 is TGTGCCAGCAGCAAAAAGGCGGTCTCCTACAATGAGCAGTTCTTC.

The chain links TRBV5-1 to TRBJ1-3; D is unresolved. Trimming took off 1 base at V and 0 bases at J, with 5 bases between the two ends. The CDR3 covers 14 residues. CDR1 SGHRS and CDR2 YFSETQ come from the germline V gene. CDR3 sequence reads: CASSLPSSGNTIYF. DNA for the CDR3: TGCGCCAGCAGCTTGCCCAGCTCTGGAAACACCATATATTTT. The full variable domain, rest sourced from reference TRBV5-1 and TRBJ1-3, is KAGVTQTPRYLIKTRGQQVTLSCSPISGHRSVSWYQQTPGQGLQFLFEYFSETQRNKGNFPGRFSGRQFSNSRSEMNVSTLELGDSALYLCASSLPSSGNTIYFGEGSWLTVV.

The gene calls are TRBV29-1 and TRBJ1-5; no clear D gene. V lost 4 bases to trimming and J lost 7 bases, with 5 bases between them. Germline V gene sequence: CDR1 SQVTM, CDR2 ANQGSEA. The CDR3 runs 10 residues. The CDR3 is CSVGPQPQHF. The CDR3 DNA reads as TGCAGCGTTGGGCCCCAGCCCCAGCATTTT.

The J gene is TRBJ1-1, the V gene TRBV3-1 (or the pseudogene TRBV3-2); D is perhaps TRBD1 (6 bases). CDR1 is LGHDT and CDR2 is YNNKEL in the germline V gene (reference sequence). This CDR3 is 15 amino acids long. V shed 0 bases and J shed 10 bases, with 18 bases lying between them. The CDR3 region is CASSQDQRHLGGAFF. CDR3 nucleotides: TGTGCCAGCAGCCAAGATCAGCGACACCTAGGGGGAGCTTTCTTT.

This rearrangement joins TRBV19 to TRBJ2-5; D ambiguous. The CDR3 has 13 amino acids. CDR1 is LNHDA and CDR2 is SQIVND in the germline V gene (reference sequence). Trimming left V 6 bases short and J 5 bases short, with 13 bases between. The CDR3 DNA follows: TGTGCCAGTAGCCGGAACTATGAGGAGACCCAGTACTTC. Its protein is CASSRNYEETQYF.

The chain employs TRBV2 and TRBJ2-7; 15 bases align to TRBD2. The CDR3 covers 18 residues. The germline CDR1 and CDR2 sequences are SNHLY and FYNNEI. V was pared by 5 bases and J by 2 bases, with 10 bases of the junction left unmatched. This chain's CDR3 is CASSPWGRTSGRAYEQYF. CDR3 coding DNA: TGTGCCAGCAGTCCCTGGGGGAGGACTAGCGGGAGGGCCTACGAGCAGTACTTC. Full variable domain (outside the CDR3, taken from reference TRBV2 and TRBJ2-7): EPEVTQTPSHQVTQMGQEVILRCVPISNHLYFYWYRQILGQKVEFLVSFYNNEISEKSEIFDDQFSVERPDGSNFTLKIRSTKLEDSAMYFCASSPWGRTSGRAYEQYFGPGTRLTVT.

CDR3 in amino acids: CASSSWTGGSSPLHF. The CDR3 coding sequence is TGCGCCAGCAGCAGCTGGACAGGGGGCAGTTCACCCCTCCACTTT. The genes are TRBV5-1 and TRBJ1-6; TRBD1 matches 11 bases. V dropped 4 bases and J dropped 9; count of bases not matched to a gene: 6. Germline loops: CDR1 SGHRS, CDR2 YFSETQ. The CDR3 sequence is 15 residues long.

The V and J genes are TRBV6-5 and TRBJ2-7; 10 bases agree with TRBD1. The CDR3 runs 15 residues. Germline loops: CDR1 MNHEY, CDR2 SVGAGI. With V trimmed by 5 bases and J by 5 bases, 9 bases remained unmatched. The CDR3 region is CASSRPGQGRHEQYF. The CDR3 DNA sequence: TGTGCCAGCAGTCGCCCGGGACAGGGGCGGCACGAGCAGTACTTC.

In DNA form, the CDR3 reads TGTGCCACCAGCAGTTCGCGGGCCCGGGGTGAAAAACTGTTTTTT. This codes for CATSSSRARGEKLFF. The genes are TRBV15 and TRBJ1-4; unclear D gene. Germline V CDR1 and CDR2: LNHNV, YYDKDF (reference sequence). V lost 3 bases to trimming and J lost 7 bases, with 15 bases between them. This CDR3 contains 15 residues.

This CDR3 is CASSQTGGWTDTQYF. The CDR3 DNA reads TGTGCCAGCAGCCAGACAGGGGGGTGGACAGATACGCAGTATTTT. J is TRBJ2-3 and V is TRBV6-5; TRBD1 matches 9 bases. Losses at the gene ends were 6 bases for V and 3 bases for J; bases not matched to a gene: 7. This CDR3 region has 15 residues. The germline V gene encodes CDR1 MNHEY and CDR2 SVGAGI.

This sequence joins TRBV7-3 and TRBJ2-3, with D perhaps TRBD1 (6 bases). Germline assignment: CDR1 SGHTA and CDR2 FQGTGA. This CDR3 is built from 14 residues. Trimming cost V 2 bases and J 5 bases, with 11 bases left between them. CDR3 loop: CASSLAGVEDTQYF. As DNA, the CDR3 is TGTGCCAGCAGCTTAGCAGGGGTTGAAGATACGCAGTATTTT.

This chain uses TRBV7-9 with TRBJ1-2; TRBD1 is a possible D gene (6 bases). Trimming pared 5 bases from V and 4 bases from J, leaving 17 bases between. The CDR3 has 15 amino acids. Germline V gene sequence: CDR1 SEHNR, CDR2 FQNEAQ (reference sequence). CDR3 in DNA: TGTGCCAGCAGCATAACCCGGGACACGAGCTATGGCTACACCTTC. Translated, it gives CASSITRDTSYGYTF.

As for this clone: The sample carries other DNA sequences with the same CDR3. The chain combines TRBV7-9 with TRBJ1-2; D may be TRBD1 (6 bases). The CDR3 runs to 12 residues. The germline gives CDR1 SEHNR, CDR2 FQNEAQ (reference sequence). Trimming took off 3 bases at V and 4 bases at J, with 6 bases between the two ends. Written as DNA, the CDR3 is TGTGCCAGCAGCTTGACAGGCTATGGCTACACCTTC. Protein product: CASSLTGYGYTF. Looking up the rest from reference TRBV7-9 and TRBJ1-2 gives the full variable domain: DTGVSQNPRHKITKRGQNVTFRCDPISEHNRLYWYRQTLGQGPEFLTYFQNEAQLEKSRLLSDRFSAERPKGSFSTLEIQRTEQGDSAMYLCASSLTGYGYTFGSGTRLTVV.

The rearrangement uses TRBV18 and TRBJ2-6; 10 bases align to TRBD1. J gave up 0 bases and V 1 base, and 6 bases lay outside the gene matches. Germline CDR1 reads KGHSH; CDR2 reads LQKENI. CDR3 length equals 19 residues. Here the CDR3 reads CASSPLTGGALSGANVLTF. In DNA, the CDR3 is TGTGCCAGCTCACCACTGACAGGGGGCGCCCTCTCTGGGGCCAACGTCCTGACTTTC.